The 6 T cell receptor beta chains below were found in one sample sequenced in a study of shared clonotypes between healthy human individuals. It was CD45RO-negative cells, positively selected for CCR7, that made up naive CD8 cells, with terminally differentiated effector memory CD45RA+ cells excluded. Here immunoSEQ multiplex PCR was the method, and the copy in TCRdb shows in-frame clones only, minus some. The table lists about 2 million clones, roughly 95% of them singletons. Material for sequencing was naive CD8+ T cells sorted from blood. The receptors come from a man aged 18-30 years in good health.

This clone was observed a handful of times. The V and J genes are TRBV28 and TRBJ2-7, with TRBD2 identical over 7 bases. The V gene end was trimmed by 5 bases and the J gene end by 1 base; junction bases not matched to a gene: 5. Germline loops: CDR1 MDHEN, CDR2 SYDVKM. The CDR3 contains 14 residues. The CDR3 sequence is CASSRLAGSYEQYF. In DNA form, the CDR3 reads TGTGCCAGCAGTCGACTAGCAGGGTCCTACGAGCAGTACTTC.

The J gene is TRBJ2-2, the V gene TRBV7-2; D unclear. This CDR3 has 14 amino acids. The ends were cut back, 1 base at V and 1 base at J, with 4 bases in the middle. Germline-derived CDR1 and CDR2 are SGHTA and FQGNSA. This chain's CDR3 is CASSLVQNTGELFF. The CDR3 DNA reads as TGTGCCAGCAGCTTAGTCCAGAACACCGGGGAGCTGTTTTTT.

Here the CDR3 reads CASSPAGTGGRGYTF. In nucleotides, the CDR3 is TGCGCCAGCAGTCCTGCCGGGACAGGGGGCCGAGGCTACACCTTC. The V and J genes are TRBV10-2 and TRBJ1-2; 12 bases line up with TRBD1. The CDR3 has 15 residues. V lost 5 bases, J lost 8 bases, and 9 bases stayed unmatched. The germline V gene has CDR1 WSHSY and CDR2 SAAADI.

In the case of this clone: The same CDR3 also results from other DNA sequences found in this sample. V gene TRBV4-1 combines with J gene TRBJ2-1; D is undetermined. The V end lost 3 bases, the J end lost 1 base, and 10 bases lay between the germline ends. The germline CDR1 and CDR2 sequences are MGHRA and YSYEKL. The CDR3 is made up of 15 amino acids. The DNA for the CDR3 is TGCGCCAGCAGCCATAGCCCCGGTTCCTACAATGAGCAGTTCTTC. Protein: CASSHSPGSYNEQFF.

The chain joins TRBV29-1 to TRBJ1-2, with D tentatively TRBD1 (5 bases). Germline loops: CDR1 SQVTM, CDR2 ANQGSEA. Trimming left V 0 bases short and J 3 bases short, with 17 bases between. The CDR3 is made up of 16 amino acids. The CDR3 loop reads CSVEDHKRQGDYGYTF. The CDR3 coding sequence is TGCAGCGTTGAAGATCATAAGCGGCAGGGCGACTATGGCTACACCTTC.

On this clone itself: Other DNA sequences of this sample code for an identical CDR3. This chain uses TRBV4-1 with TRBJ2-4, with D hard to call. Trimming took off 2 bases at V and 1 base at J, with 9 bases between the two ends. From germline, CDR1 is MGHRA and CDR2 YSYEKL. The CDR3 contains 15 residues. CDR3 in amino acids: CASSQLRLAKNIQYF. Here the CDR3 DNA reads TGCGCCAGCAGCCAACTTCGGTTGGCCAAAAACATTCAGTACTTC.